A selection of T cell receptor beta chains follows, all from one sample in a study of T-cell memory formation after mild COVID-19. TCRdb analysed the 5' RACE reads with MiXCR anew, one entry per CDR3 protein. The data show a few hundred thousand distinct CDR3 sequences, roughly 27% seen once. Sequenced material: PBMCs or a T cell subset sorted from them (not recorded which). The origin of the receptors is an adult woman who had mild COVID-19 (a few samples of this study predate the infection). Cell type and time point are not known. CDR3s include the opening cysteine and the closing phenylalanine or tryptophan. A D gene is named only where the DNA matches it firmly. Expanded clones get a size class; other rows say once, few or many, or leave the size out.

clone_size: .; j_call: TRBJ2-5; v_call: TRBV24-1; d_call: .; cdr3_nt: TGTGCCACCAGTGGGGAGTCAGGCCAGGAGACCCAGTACTTC; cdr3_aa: CATSGESGQETQYF
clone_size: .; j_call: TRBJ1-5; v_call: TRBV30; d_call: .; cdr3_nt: TGTGCCTGGACACTGGGAGGGCCCCAGCATTTT; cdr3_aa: CAWTLGGPQHF
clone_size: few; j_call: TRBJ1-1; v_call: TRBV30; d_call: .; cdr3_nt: TGTGCCTGGAACCAGGGGACCCCTGAAGCTTTCTTT; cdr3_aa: CAWNQGTPEAFF
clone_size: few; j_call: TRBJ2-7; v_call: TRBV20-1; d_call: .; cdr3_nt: TGCAGTGCTAGAGTGGTCCTAGGAAACTCCTACGAGCAGTACTTC; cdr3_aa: CSARVVLGNSYEQYF
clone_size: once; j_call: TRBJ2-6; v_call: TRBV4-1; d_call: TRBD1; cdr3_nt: TGCGCCAGCAGCCAAGATCCGGACAGGGGCCTTGTCGGGGCCAACGTCCTGACTTTC; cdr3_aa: CASSQDPDRGLVGANVLTF
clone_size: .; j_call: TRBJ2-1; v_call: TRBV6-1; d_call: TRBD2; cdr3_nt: TGTGCCAGCAGTGAAAAGGGCCGGGGAGGGAACAATGAGCAGTTCTTC; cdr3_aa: CASSEKGRGGNNEQFF
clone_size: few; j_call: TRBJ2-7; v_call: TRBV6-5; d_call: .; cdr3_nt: TGTGCCAGCAGGTACGGCGGCAAAGCCTACGAGCAGTACTTC; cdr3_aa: CASRYGGKAYEQYF
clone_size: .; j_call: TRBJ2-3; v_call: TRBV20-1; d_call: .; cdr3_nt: TGCAGTGCTAGATCGGGGAGAAGCACAGATACGCAGTATTTT; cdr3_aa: CSARSGRSTDTQYF
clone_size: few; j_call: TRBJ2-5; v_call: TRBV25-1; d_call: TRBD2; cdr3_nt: TGTGCCAGCAGTCCCTTTACCGGGACTAGCGGGGCAGGGGAGACCCAGTACTTC; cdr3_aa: CASSPFTGTSGAGETQYF
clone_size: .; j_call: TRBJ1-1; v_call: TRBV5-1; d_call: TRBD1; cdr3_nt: TGCGCCAGCAGCTTGGATCGGGACAGGGCCATTGAAGCTTTCTTT; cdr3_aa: CASSLDRDRAIEAFF
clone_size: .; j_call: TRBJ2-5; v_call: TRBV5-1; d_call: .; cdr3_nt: TGCGCCAGCAGCCGGGGGCATGGGGAGACCCAGTACTTC; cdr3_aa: CASSRGHGETQYF
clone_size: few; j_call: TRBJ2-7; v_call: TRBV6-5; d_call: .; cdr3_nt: TGTGCCAGCAGTTACTCGCGGGACAGCTTTCGTCAGTACTTC; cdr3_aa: CASSYSRDSFRQYF
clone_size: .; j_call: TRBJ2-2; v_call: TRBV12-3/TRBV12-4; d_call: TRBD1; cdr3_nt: TGTGCCAGCAGTCACGACAGGGATATGGTCACCGGGGAGCTGTTTTTT; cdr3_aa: CASSHDRDMVTGELFF
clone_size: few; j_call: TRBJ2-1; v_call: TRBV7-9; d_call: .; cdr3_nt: TGTGCCAGCAGCTTTGGGGGAGGCTACAATGAGCAGTTCTTC; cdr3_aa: CASSFGGGYNEQFF
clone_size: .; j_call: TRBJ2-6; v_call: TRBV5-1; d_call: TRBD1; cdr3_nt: TGCGCCAGCAGCGCCGGGACAGAGGGGCAGGTCCTGACTTTC; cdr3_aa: CASSAGTEGQVLTF
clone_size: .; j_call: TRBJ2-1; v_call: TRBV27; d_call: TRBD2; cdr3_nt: TGTGCCAGCAGTTTATCCCTAGCGGGGCGTAATGAGCAGTTCTTC; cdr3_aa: CASSLSLAGRNEQFF
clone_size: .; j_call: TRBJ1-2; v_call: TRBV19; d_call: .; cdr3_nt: TGTGCCAGTAGTGTCGGTGAGAGGGGCTACACCTTC; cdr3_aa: CASSVGERGYTF
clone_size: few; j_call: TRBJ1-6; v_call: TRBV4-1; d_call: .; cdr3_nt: TGCGCCAGCAGCCAAGAGGGCTTAACTAATTCACCCCTCCACTTT; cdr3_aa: CASSQEGLTNSPLHF
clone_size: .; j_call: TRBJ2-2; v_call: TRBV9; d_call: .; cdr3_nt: TGTGCCAGCAGCGTAGATCGGGGGGAGCTGTTTTTT; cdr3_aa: CASSVDRGELFF
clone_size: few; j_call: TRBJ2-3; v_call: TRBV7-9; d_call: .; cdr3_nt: TGTGCCAGCAGCTTGTGGGACTCTGGCACAGATACGCAGTATTTT; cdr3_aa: CASSLWDSGTDTQYF
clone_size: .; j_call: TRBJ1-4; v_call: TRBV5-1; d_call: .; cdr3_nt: TGCGCCAGCAGCTTCTTAGGGAGCAATGAAAAACTGTTTTTT; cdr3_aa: CASSFLGSNEKLFF
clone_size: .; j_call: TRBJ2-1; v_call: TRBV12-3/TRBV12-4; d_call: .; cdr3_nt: TGTGCCAGCAGTCCCCGTCCGGCATACAATGAGCAGTTCTTC; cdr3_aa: CASSPRPAYNEQFF
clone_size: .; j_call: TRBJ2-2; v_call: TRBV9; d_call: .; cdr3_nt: TGTGCCAGCAGCGTCTTATCTTTCACGAACACCGGGGAGCTGTTTTTT; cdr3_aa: CASSVLSFTNTGELFF
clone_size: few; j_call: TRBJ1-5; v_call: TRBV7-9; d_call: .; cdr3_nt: TGTGCCAGCAGCTTATCTCGACAGGGCAATCAGCCCCAGCATTTT; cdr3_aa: CASSLSRQGNQPQHF
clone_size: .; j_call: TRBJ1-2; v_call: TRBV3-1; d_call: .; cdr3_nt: TGTGCCAGCAGCGACCCCTATGGCTACACCTTC; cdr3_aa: CASSDPYGYTF
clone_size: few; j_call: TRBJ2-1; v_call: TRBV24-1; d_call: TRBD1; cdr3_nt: TGTGCCACCAAAGGGAGGGAGGACAGGGGGGCCAATGAGCAGTTCTTC; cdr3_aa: CATKGREDRGANEQFF
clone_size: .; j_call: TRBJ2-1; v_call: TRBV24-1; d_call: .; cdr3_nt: TGTGCCACCAGTGATCCCCTCGGTAACTACAATGAGCAGTTCTTC; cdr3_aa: CATSDPLGNYNEQFF
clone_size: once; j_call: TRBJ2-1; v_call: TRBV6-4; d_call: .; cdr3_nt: TGTGCCAGAGGCGGGCTCAGGGGGGCGGAAGAGCAGTTCTTC; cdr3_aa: CARGGLRGAEEQFF
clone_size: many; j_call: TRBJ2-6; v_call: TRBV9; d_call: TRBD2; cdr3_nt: TGTGCCAGCAGCGTCGGTAGCGGGAGGGCCTTTGGGGCCAACGTCCTGACTTTC; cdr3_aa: CASSVGSGRAFGANVLTF
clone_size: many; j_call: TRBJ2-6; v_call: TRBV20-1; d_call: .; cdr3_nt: TGCAGTGCTACTCGGTGGGGGGAAACTGGGGCCAACGTCCTGACTTTC; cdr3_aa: CSATRWGETGANVLTF
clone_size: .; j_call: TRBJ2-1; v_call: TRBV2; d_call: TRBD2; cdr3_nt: TGTGCCAGCAGTGAACTAGCGGATTTATACAATGAGCAGTTCTTC; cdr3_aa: CASSELADLYNEQFF
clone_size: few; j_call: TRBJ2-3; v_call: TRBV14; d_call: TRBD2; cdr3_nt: TGTGCCAGCAGCCAAGGCGGGCTAGCGGTTGGGGATACGCAGTATTTT; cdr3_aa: CASSQGGLAVGDTQYF
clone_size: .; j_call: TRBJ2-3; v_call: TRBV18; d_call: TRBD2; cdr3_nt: TGTGCCAGCTCACGTCTAGCGGACGGCACAGATACGCAGTATTTT; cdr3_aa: CASSRLADGTDTQYF
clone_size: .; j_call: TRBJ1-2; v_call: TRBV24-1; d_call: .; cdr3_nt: TGTGCCACCAGTGATTCCGGTCCCAGGGGAAACTATGGCTACACCTTC; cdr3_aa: CATSDSGPRGNYGYTF
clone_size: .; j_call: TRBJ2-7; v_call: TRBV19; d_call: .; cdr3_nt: TGTGCCAGTAGTTCGGGGGAGGCCTCCTACGAGCAGTACTTC; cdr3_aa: CASSSGEASYEQYF
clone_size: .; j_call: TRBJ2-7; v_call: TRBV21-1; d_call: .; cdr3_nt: TGTGCCAGCAGCAAAGCCGACAGGGGAAGGGAGCAGTACTTC; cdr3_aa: CASSKADRGREQYF
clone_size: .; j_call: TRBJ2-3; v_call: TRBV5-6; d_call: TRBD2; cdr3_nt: TGTGCCAGCAGCCTCCGGAGCGGGGGAACAGATACGCAGTATTTT; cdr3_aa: CASSLRSGGTDTQYF
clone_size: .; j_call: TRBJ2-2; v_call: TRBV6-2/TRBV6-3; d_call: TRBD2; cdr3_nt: TGTGCCAGCAGTTACTCGATACGGGGAGCGGGAGAAGGACGGACCGGGGAGCTGTTTTTT; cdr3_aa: CASSYSIRGAGEGRTGELFF
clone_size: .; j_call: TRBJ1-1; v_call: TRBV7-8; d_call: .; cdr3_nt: TGTGCCAGCAGCAGACCGAAAAACACTGAAGCTTTCTTT; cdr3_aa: CASSRPKNTEAFF
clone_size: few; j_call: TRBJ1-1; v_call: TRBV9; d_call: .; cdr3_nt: TGTGCCAGCAGCGCATCTACGCTCCCCACTGAAGCTTTCTTT; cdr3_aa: CASSASTLPTEAFF
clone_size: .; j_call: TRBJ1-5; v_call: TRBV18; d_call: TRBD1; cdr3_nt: TGTGCCAGCTCACCACCAAGTCAGACAGGGCTTATCGAGCCCCAGCATTTT; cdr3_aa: CASSPPSQTGLIEPQHF
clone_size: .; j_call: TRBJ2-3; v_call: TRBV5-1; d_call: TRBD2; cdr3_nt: TGCGCCAGCACCCGGACTAGCGGGGGGTCTTCAGATACGCAGTATTTT; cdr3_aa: CASTRTSGGSSDTQYF
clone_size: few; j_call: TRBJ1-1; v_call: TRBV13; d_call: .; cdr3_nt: TGTGCCAGCAGGTCAGGGGATACGAACACTGAAGCTTTCTTT; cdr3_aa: CASRSGDTNTEAFF
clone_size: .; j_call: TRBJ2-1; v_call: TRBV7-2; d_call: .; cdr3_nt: TGTGCCAGCAGTTCTCCTGAGGGGGGTTCCTACAATGAGCAGTTCTTC; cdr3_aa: CASSSPEGGSYNEQFF
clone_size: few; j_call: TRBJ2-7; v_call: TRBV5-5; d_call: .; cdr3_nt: TGTGCCAGCAGCACGGGGAACTCCTACGAGCAGTACTTC; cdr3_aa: CASSTGNSYEQYF
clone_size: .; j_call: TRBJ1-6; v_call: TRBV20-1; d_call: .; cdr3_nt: TGCAGTGCTATAACAGGGTTGGGCTCACCCCTCCACTTT; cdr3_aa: CSAITGLGSPLHF